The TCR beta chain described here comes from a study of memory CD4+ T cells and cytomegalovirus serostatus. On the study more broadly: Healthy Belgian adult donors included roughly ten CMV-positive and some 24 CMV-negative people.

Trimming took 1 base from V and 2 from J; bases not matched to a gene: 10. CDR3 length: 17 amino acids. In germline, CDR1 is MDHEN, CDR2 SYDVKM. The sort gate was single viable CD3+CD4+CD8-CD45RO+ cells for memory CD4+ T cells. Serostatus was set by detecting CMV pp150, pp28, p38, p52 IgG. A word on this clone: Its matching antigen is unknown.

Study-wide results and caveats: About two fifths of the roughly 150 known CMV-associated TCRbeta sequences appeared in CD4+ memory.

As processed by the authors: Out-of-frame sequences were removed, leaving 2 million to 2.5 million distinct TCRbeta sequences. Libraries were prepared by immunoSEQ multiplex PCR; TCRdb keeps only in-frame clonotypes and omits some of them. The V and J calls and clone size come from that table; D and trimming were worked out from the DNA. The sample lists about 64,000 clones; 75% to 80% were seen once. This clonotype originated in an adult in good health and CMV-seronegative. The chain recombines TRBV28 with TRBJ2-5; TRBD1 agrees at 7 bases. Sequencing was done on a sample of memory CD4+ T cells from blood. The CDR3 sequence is CASSLLGVGTAQETQYF. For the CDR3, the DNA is TGTGCCAGCAGTTTATTGGGCGTCGGGACAGCACAAGAGACCCAGTACTTC.